These 27 T cell receptor beta chains share one sample of origin, sequenced in a study of blood T cell repertoires in COVID-19. Clones were sequenced by immunoSEQ multiplex PCR, and TCRdb holds only the in-frame ones, with some missing. The table includes 390,000 or so clones, 80% to 90% detected once. The sequenced sample was peripheral blood. These TCRs come from a woman aged 30 to 39 with active or convalescent COVID-19.

The chain uses TRBV10-1 and TRBJ2-3, with D unclear. V lost 2 bases and J 1 base, leaving 7 bases between the germline ends. Germline CDR1 is WNHNN and CDR2 is SYGVQD (reference sequence). The length of the CDR3 is 14 residues. CDR3 nucleotides: TGCGCCAGCAGTGAGGGAGTAGGCACAGATACGCAGTATTTT. Protein: CASSEGVGTDTQYF.

About this clone: Other DNA variants within this sample encode the same CDR3. This rearrangement joins TRBV4-1 to TRBJ1-1; TRBD1 might be the D (5 bases). The V end lost 4 bases, the J end lost 1 base, and 7 bases lay between the germline ends. Germline CDR1 reads MGHRA; CDR2 reads YSYEKL. The CDR3 totals 13 residues. CDR3 in DNA: TGCGCCAGCAGCCTTACAGGGAACACTGAAGCTTTCTTT. Translated, it gives CASSLTGNTEAFF.

The chain combines TRBV19 with TRBJ1-5, with D uncertain. From germline, CDR1 is LNHDA and CDR2 SQIVND (reference sequence). V lost 5 bases, J lost 0 bases, and 11 bases lay in between. This CDR3 is built from 15 residues. Here the CDR3 DNA reads TGTGCCAGTAGTCCAACCGGGAATAGCAATCAGCCCCAGCATTTT. As protein: CASSPTGNSNQPQHF. The full variable domain, completed using reference TRBV19 and TRBJ1-5, is DGGITQSPKYLFRKEGQNVTLSCEQNLNHDAMYWYRQDPGQGLRLIYYSQIVNDFQKGDIAEGYSVSREKKESFPLTVTSAQKNPTAFYLCASSPTGNSNQPQHFGDGTRLSIL.

CDR3 sequence reads: CATGLAASYNEQFF. CDR3 nucleotide sequence: TGTGCCACCGGACTAGCGGCGAGCTACAATGAGCAGTTCTTC. V and J are TRBV10-3 and TRBJ2-1; 10 positions match TRBD2. V was clipped by 10 bases and J by 3 bases; unmatched bases: 6. This CDR3 region has 14 residues. Germline V lookup: CDR1 ENHRY, CDR2 SYGVKD.

This chain joins TRBV27 and TRBJ1-4, with 8 bases fitting TRBD1. Trimming removed 9 bases from V and 4 bases from J; junction bases left unmatched: 7. This CDR3 comprises 14 residues. From germline, CDR1 is MNHEY and CDR2 SMNVEV (reference sequence). The CDR3 sequence: CASRTGQDNEKLFF. The CDR3 DNA follows: TGTGCCAGTCGAACGGGACAGGATAATGAAAAACTGTTTTTT.

The V and J genes are TRBV18 and TRBJ1-5; TRBD1 matches 9 bases. V shed 3 bases and J 6 bases; nucleotides not matched to a gene: 9. Germline CDR1 reads KGHSH; CDR2 reads LQKENI. The CDR3 has 16 residues. The CDR3 coding sequence is TGTGCCAGCTCACCCTCTGGACAGGGGTTCGGTCAGCCCCAGCATTTT. This gives the protein CASSPSGQGFGQPQHF.

This chain links TRBV11-2 with TRBJ1-1; 8 positions match TRBD1. V was clipped by 5 bases and J by 4 bases; unmatched bases: 12. This CDR3 is built from 16 residues. Looked up from germline, CDR1 is SGHAT and CDR2 is FQNNGV. DNA of the CDR3: TGTGCCAGCAGCCTGGTGGGAGGACAGGGTATCACTGAAGCTTTCTTT. Translation: CASSLVGGQGITEAFF.

The V gene is TRBV15, the J gene TRBJ1-2; D remains unclear. Trimming removed 1 base at V and 1 base at J, with 10 bases between. The CDR3 length is 15 residues. CDR1 and CDR2 from the germline V gene are LNHNV and YYDKDF (reference sequence). DNA of the CDR3: TGTGCCACCAGCAGAGGGAGGGAGAATAACTATGGCTACACCTTC. Translation gives CATSRGRENNYGYTF.

In its sample, this clone was seen once. The chain carries TRBV14 and TRBJ2-5; D ambiguous. This CDR3 contains 13 residues. Germline V CDR1 and CDR2: SGHDN, FVKESK. Trimming left V 3 bases short and J 3 bases short, with 8 bases between. The CDR3 reads CASSQFYEETQYF. CDR3 nucleotide sequence: TGTGCCAGCAGCCAGTTTTATGAAGAGACCCAGTACTTC.

The rearrangement joins TRBV7-9 to TRBJ2-1; 7 nucleotides align to TRBD2. V shed 5 bases and J 7 bases; nucleotides not matched to a gene: 23. The germline V gene has CDR1 SEHNR and CDR2 FQNEAQ (reference sequence). CDR3 length: 19 residues. Written as DNA, the CDR3 is TGTGCCAGCAGCCTCCTGGTACTGGTCGAGCGGGATTCTGAGAATGAGCAGTTCTTC. Its protein is CASSLLVLVERDSENEQFF.

The chain combines TRBV18 with TRBJ2-7, with TRBD1 matching 10 bases. The trim removed 4 bases at V and 2 bases at J, leaving 5 bases unmatched. This CDR3 region has 15 residues. Germline CDR1 is KGHSH and CDR2 is LQKENI. CDR3 residues: CASSLDRGLTYEQYF. CDR3 nucleotide sequence: TGTGCCAGCTCACTTGACAGGGGGCTTACCTACGAGCAGTACTTC.

This clone was seen only a few times. This chain joins TRBV6-5 and TRBJ1-5, with D possibly matching TRBD1 (6 bases). This CDR3 comprises 13 residues. In germline, CDR1 is MNHEY, CDR2 SVGAGI. V was cut by 8 bases and J by 4 bases, with 12 bases left in between. The CDR3 reads CASCRDNNQPQHF. The CDR3 bases are TGTGCCAGCTGCCGGGACAATAATCAGCCCCAGCATTTT.

This clone has a handful of counts. The chain combines TRBV2 with TRBJ1-3; tentative D call: TRBD1 (6 bases). This CDR3 region has 15 residues. The V gene lost 6 bases and the J gene lost 0 bases, with 12 bases spanning the gap. Germline V CDR1 and CDR2: SNHLY, FYNNEI. This CDR3 is CASSGGQFSGNTIYF. The CDR3 coding sequence is TGTGCCAGCAGCGGCGGACAGTTCTCTGGAAACACCATATATTTT.

This sequence joins TRBV7-6 and TRBJ1-6; 7 bases map to TRBD1. The CDR3 runs 15 residues. The germline V gene has CDR1 SGHVS and CDR2 FNYEAQ. Unmatched junction bases numbered 6, after V lost 5 bases and J lost 5 bases. CDR3 sequence: CASSAGTVNNSPLHF. DNA of the CDR3: TGTGCCAGCAGCGCAGGGACAGTCAATAATTCACCCCTCCACTTT.

In the case of this clone: One end of the junction varies from germline; a read error may be responsible. The CDR3 DNA is TGTGCCAGCAAACTAAGCGGGGACTCCTCCGAGCAGTACTTC. Translation gives CASKLSGDSSEQYF. The chain employs TRBV6-4 and TRBJ2-7, with 7 bases fitting TRBD2. This CDR3 contains 14 residues. Germline values: CDR1 MRHNA, CDR2 SNTAGT.

The V gene is TRBV7-9, the J gene TRBJ2-1; no clear D gene. The germline V and J ends were trimmed by 1 base and 4 bases, with 5 bases remaining between them. In germline, CDR1 is SEHNR, CDR2 FQNEAQ (reference sequence). This CDR3 has 13 residues. Here the CDR3 DNA reads TGTGCCAGCAGCTTAGAACTGTACAATGAGCAGTTCTTC. It yields the protein CASSLELYNEQFF. The full variable domain, completed using reference TRBV7-9 and TRBJ2-1, is DTGVSQNPRHKITKRGQNVTFRCDPISEHNRLYWYRQTLGQGPEFLTYFQNEAQLEKSRLLSDRFSAERPKGSFSTLEIQRTEQGDSAMYLCASSLELYNEQFFGPGTRLTVL.

The gene calls are TRBV19 and TRBJ2-7; 7 bases line up with TRBD1. In germline, CDR1 is LNHDA, CDR2 SQIVND (reference sequence). V lost 4 bases to trimming and J lost 0 bases; unmatched junction nucleotides: 6. This CDR3 contains 15 residues. The CDR3 bases are TGTGCCAGTAGTACTTCAGGGACAGCCTCCTACGAGCAGTACTTC. Translation gives CASSTSGTASYEQYF.

The chain recombines TRBV29-1 with TRBJ1-1, with D perhaps matching TRBD1 (6 bases). CDR3 size: 13 residues. Germline V CDR1 and CDR2: SQVTM, ANQGSEA. V lost 8 bases to trimming and J lost 5 bases, with 18 bases between them. This CDR3 is CSPERGGGTEAFF. The DNA for the CDR3 is TGCAGCCCCGAAAGGGGGGGAGGGACTGAAGCTTTCTTT.

The chain joins TRBV20-1 to TRBJ2-2; TRBD1 agrees at 10 bases. The CDR3 loop spans 16 amino acids. Losses at the gene ends were 3 bases for V and 4 bases for J; bases not matched to a gene: 8. In germline, CDR1 is DFQATT, CDR2 SNEGSKA (reference sequence). The CDR3 here is CSASRVRTGGTGELFF. The CDR3 nucleotides are TGCAGTGCTAGTCGTGTCAGGACAGGGGGCACCGGGGAGCTGTTTTTT.

The chain combines TRBV10-2 with TRBJ1-1, with TRBD1 matching over 8 bases. Germline V CDR1 and CDR2: WSHSY, SAAADI. This CDR3 comprises 14 residues. V was pared by 0 bases and J by 7 bases, with 4 bases of the junction left unmatched. The CDR3 sequence: CASSESAGGVEAFF. CDR3 coding DNA: TGCGCCAGCAGTGAGTCGGCAGGGGGCGTTGAAGCTTTCTTT.

This chain links TRBV10-1 with TRBJ1-4; D is ambiguous. Germline V gives CDR1 WNHNN, CDR2 SYGVQD (reference sequence). The CDR3 loop spans 14 amino acids. V was cut by 8 bases and J by 8 bases, with 18 bases left in between. DNA for the CDR3: TGCGCCAGCGCAGCAGGTGGGCGTCTCGAAAAACTGTTTTTT. It is translated as CASAAGGRLEKLFF.

V usage is TRBV23-1 and J usage is TRBJ1-5, with D possibly TRBD1 on 5 matching bases. TRBV23-1 is assigned to the ORF class and has an uncertain function. V gave up 4 bases and J gave up 0 bases, with 16 bases separating them. CDR3 length: 17 residues. CDR3 nucleotide sequence: TGCGCCAGCAGTCTTACAGGCTACCTGAATAGCAATCAGCCCCAGCATTTT. Its protein is CASSLTGYLNSNQPQHF.

The chain carries TRBV7-9 and TRBJ2-4, with TRBD2 matching over 8 bases. The CDR3 is made up of 16 amino acids. Germline CDR1 is SEHNR and CDR2 is FQNEAQ (reference sequence). V was pared by 5 bases and J by 1 base, with 7 bases of the junction left unmatched. In nucleotides, the CDR3 is TGTGCCAGCAGCGCAGGACTAGCCTCGGCCAAAAACATTCAGTACTTC. It codes for CASSAGLASAKNIQYF.

This chain uses TRBV5-5 with TRBJ2-1; the D gene is possibly TRBD2 (6 bases). From germline, CDR1 is SGHKS and CDR2 YYEKEE (reference sequence). The V gene lost 0 bases and the J gene lost 1 base, with 11 bases spanning the gap. This CDR3 contains 16 residues. DNA of the CDR3: TGTGCCAGCAGCTTGGGAGGGACTGATTCCTACAATGAGCAGTTCTTC. Translated: CASSLGGTDSYNEQFF.

V gene TRBV2 combines with J gene TRBJ2-7; D unclear. This CDR3 region has 15 residues. Trimming took 2 bases from V and 7 from J, leaving 18 bases between them. From germline, CDR1 is SNHLY and CDR2 FYNNEI. The CDR3 nucleotides are TGTGCCAGCAGTGAAACTTTCGCCAAAACCTGGGAGCAGTACTTC. This sequence encodes CASSETFAKTWEQYF.

This chain uses TRBV3-1 (or the pseudogene TRBV3-2) with TRBJ1-1; no clear D. The CDR3 contains 14 residues. The V end was cut by 2 bases, the J end by 0 bases, with 7 bases between. Germline loops: CDR1 LGHDT, CDR2 YNNKEL (reference sequence). CDR3 sequence: CASSQRRLNTEAFF. CDR3 coding DNA: TGTGCCAGCAGCCAACGGAGGTTGAACACTGAAGCTTTCTTT.

V usage is TRBV10-2 and J usage is TRBJ2-3; 8 bases map to TRBD1. This CDR3 is built from 14 residues. V trimming: 4 bases; J trimming: 1 base; junction bases outside the gene matches: 1. Per the germline V gene, CDR1 is WSHSY and CDR2 is SAAADI. CDR3 DNA: TGCGCCAGCAGTGTGACAGGGGGCACAGATACGCAGTATTTT. Its translation: CASSVTGGTDTQYF.